The 14 T cell receptor beta chains listed next were all sequenced from one sample in a study of T cells after yellow fever vaccination. TCRdb processed the 5' RACE reads anew with MiXCR; each CDR3 protein has one entry. The data show about 320,000 distinct CDR3 sequences, roughly 7% seen once. The sample in question was PBMCs, obtained roughly 46 days after the first yellow fever vaccination. The receptors were sampled from a man in his late teens or twenties who received the YFV17D yellow fever vaccine.

At least ten counts were recorded for this clonotype. CDR3 in amino acids: CASSTTTGGTEAFF. The CDR3 DNA follows: TGTGCCAGCAGTACTACGACAGGGGGCACTGAAGCTTTCTTT. The chain couples TRBV28 to TRBJ1-1, with 9 bases fitting TRBD1. Germline V lookup: CDR1 MDHEN, CDR2 SYDVKM. The ends lost 5 bases at V and 4 bases at J; junction bases unmatched: 5. The CDR3 loop spans 14 amino acids.

This clonotype occurred a few times. The chain employs TRBV10-3 and TRBJ1-3, with unresolved D. The CDR3 is 13 residues long. V was pared by 8 bases and J by 7 bases, with 15 bases between. CDR1 is ENHRY and CDR2 is SYGVKD in the germline V gene. CDR3 in amino acids: CAIRPRIGNTIYF. DNA of the CDR3: TGTGCCATCCGCCCAAGAATCGGGAACACCATATATTTT.

This clonotype was detected ten times or more. The chain recombines TRBV5-1 with TRBJ2-1; the match to TRBD2 covers 7 bases. The CDR3 is made up of 17 amino acids. V shed 5 bases, J shed 1 base, and the junction held 12 bases outside the gene matches. Germline CDR1 SGHRS, CDR2 YFSETQ. The CDR3 reads CASSPSSGGTSYNEQFF. The CDR3 DNA sequence: TGCGCCAGCAGTCCCTCTAGCGGCGGTACGTCCTACAATGAGCAGTTCTTC.

This clonotype has a count of ten or more. This rearrangement joins TRBV29-1 to TRBJ2-5; unclear D gene. V was shortened by 5 bases and J by 5 bases, with 9 bases between the two germline ends. The CDR3 length is 11 residues. Germline V gives CDR1 SQVTM, CDR2 ANQGSEA. CDR3 sequence (DNA): TGCAGCGTTTTCGCCTACGAGACCCAGTACTTC. This gives the protein CSVFAYETQYF.

The chain links TRBV4-3 to TRBJ2-1, with 10 bases that match TRBD2. The CDR3 has 16 residues. Germline CDR1 LGHNA, CDR2 YSLEER. The J segment lost 4 bases and the V segment lost 4 bases, leaving 7 bases of the junction unmatched. The CDR3 DNA reads TGCGCCAGCAGCCGTAGAACTAGCGGGGTTTACAATGAGCAGTTCTTC. The encoded protein is CASSRRTSGVYNEQFF.

There are many counts of this clonotype. The gene calls are TRBV10-3 and TRBJ2-1; 8 bases align to TRBD2. The ends lost 6 bases at V and 2 bases at J; junction bases unmatched: 3. Germline CDR1 ENHRY, CDR2 SYGVKD. The CDR3 has 14 residues. CDR3 DNA sequence: TGTGCCATCAGGCGGGAGGCTGCCTACAATGAGCAGTTCTTC. The encoded protein is CAIRREAAYNEQFF.

This clonotype was observed a handful of times. This chain joins TRBV30 and TRBJ2-1; D uncertain. The CDR3 spans 11 residues. Looked up from germline, CDR1 is GTSNPN and CDR2 is SVGIG (reference sequence). Trimming left V 4 bases short and J 4 bases short, with 5 bases between. The CDR3 loop is CAWTSYNEQFF. CDR3 bases: TGTGCCTGGACTTCTTACAATGAGCAGTTCTTC. Combining the CDR3 with reference TRBV30 and TRBJ2-1 gives the whole variable domain SQTIHQWPATLVQPVGSPLSLECTVEGTSNPNLYWYRQAAGRGLQLLFYSVGIGQISSEVPQNLSASRPQDRQFILSSKKLLLSDSGFYLCAWTSYNEQFFGPGTRLTVL.

This clonotype was seen a few times. This rearrangement joins TRBV11-2 to TRBJ2-1, with 9 bases lining up with TRBD2. The length of the CDR3 is 16 residues. Looked up from germline, CDR1 is SGHAT and CDR2 is FQNNGV. V lost 3 bases and J lost 7; bases outside the gene matches: 10. For the CDR3, the DNA is TGTGCCAGCAGCTTGAGTCGAGCGGGGGGTGGAAATGAGCAGTTCTTC. The encoded protein is CASSLSRAGGGNEQFF.

In the case of this clonotype: It may be a read error: a sequence one base away is much more abundant. The chain carries TRBV5-1 and TRBJ2-3; a possible D gene is TRBD2 (6 bases). Germline CDR1 SGHRS, CDR2 YFSETQ. V lost 3 bases and J lost 4, with 15 bases in between. CDR3 size: 15 residues. CDR3 sequence: CASSSQDSGADTQYF. As DNA, the CDR3 is TGCGCCAGCAGCTCGCAGGATAGCGGAGCAGATACGCAGTATTTT.

This clonotype has just a few counts. This sequence joins TRBV3-1 and TRBJ2-1; the D is unclear. Per the germline V gene, CDR1 is LGHDT and CDR2 is YNNKEL (reference sequence). CDR3 size: 17 residues. V lost 0 bases to trimming and J lost 5 bases, with 17 bases between them. CDR3 protein: CASSQDNIRRGDNEQFF. The DNA of the CDR3 is TGTGCCAGCAGCCAAGATAATATTCGGAGAGGAGACAATGAGCAGTTCTTC.

V and J are TRBV11-2 and TRBJ1-3; D uncertain. V shed 5 bases and J shed 0 bases, with 14 bases lying between them. The germline CDR1 and CDR2 sequences are SGHAT and FQNNGV. This CDR3 spans 16 amino acids. The CDR3 coding sequence is TGTGCCAGCAGCCTACTCTACGTCCCCTCTGGAAACACCATATATTTT. Translation gives CASSLLYVPSGNTIYF.

In its sample, this clonotype was seen many times. The chain is built from TRBV11-2 and TRBJ2-7; D possibly corresponds to TRBD2 (6 bases). CDR3 length: 16 residues. Trimming took off 5 bases at V and 3 bases at J, with 20 bases between the two ends. The germline V gene encodes CDR1 SGHAT and CDR2 FQNNGV. The CDR3 sequence: CASSKIIGGRLYEQYF. The CDR3 DNA is TGTGCCAGCAGCAAGATAATCGGGGGACGGCTCTACGAGCAGTACTTC.

The chain employs TRBV7-2 and TRBJ2-2; D is undetermined. V was trimmed by 2 bases and J by 4 bases, leaving 8 bases between them. In germline, CDR1 is SGHTA, CDR2 FQGNSA. There are 14 residues in the CDR3. This CDR3 reads CASSLRKTTGELFF. The CDR3 nucleotides read TGTGCCAGCAGCTTAAGGAAAACCACCGGGGAGCTGTTTTTT.

The table lists this clonotype with a few counts. The rearrangement joins TRBV5-1 to TRBJ1-1; the match to TRBD1 covers 7 bases. The germline V gene encodes CDR1 SGHRS and CDR2 YFSETQ. This CDR3 has 14 residues. V gave up 4 bases and J gave up 4 bases; unmatched junction bases: 7. CDR3 sequence reads: CASSDQGVGTEAFF. The DNA for the CDR3 is TGCGCCAGCAGCGACCAGGGGGTTGGCACTGAAGCTTTCTTT. The full variable domain, completed using reference TRBV5-1 and TRBJ1-1, is KAGVTQTPRYLIKTRGQQVTLSCSPISGHRSVSWYQQTPGQGLQFLFEYFSETQRNKGNFPGRFSGRQFSNSRSEMNVSTLELGDSALYLCASSDQGVGTEAFFGQGTRLTVV.